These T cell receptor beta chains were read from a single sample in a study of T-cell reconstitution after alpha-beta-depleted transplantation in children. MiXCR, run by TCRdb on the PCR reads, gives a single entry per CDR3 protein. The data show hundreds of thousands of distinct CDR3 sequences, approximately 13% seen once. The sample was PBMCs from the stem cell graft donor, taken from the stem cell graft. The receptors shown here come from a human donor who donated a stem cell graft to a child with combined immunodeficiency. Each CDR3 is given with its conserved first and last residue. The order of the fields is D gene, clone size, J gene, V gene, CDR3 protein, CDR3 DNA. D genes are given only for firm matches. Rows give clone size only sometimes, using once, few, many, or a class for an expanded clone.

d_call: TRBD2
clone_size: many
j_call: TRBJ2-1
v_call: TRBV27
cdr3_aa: CASSTLLAGGPHNEQFF
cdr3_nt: TGTGCCAGCAGTACCCTACTAGCGGGAGGGCCTCACAATGAGCAGTTCTTC

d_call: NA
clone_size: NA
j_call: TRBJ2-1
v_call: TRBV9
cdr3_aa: CASSVATMPAPGNEQFF
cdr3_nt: TGTGCCAGCAGCGTAGCTACGATGCCGGCGCCTGGGAATGAGCAGTTCTTC

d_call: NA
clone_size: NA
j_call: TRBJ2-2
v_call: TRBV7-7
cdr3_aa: CASSLTSLGELFF
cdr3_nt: TGTGCTAGCAGCCTGACTTCGCTCGGGGAGCTGTTTTTT

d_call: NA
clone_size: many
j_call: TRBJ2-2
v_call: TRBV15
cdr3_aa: CATSSAVGAGFTGELFF
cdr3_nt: TGTGCCACCAGCTCCGCAGTGGGGGCTGGTTTCACCGGGGAGCTGTTTTTT

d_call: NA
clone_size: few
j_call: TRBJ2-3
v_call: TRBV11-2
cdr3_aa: CASSLEGTYTDTQYF
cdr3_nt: TGTGCCAGCAGCTTAGAAGGGACTTACACAGATACGCAGTATTTT

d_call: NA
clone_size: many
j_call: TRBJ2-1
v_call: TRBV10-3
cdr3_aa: CAISDPLRITNEQFF
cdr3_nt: TGTGCCATCAGTGACCCCCTTAGGATTACAAATGAGCAGTTCTTC

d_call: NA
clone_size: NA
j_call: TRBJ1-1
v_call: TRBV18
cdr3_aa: CASSPAQNTEAFF
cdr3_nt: TGTGCCAGCTCACCGGCTCAGAACACTGAAGCTTTCTTT

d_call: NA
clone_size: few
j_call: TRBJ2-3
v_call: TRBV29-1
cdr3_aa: CSVGRGSPRNTDTQYF
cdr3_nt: TGCAGCGTTGGACGGGGGTCCCCCAGAAACACAGATACGCAGTATTTT

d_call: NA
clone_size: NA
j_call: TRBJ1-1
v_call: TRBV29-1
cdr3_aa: CSVGADAEVFF
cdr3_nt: TGCAGCGTTGGGGCAGATGCTGAAGTTTTCTTT

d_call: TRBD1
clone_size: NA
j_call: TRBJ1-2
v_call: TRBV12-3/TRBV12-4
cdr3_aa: CASRPRDSSNYGYTF
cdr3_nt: TGTGCCAGCAGACCACGGGACAGCTCTAACTATGGCTACACCTTC

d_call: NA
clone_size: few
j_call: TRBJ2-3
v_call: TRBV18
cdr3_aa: CASSPERGSTDTQYF
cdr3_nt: TGTGCCAGCTCACCCGAACGGGGAAGCACAGATACGCAGTATTTT

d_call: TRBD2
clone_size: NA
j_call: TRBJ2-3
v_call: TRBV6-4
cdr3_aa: CASRGTSWTDTQYF
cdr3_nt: TGTGCCAGCAGGGGGACTAGCTGGACAGATACGCAGTATTTT

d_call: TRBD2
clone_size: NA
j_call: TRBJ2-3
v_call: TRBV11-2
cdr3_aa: CASSLGGVAGTDTQYF
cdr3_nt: TGTGCCAGCAGCTTAGGTGGAGTAGCGGGGACGGATACGCAGTATTTT

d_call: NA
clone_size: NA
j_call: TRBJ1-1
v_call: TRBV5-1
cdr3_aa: CASSAQFQGGATEAFF
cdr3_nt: TGCGCCAGCAGCGCTCAATTCCAGGGAGGGGCCACTGAAGCTTTCTTT

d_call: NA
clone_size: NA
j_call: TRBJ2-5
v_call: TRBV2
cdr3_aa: CASSPGTSNGWTQYF
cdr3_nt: TGTGCCAGCAGTCCCGGGACATCCAACGGGTGGACCCAGTACTTC

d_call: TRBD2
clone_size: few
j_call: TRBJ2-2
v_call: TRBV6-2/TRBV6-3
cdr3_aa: CASSWTSGSRELFF
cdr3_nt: TGTGCCAGCAGCTGGACTAGCGGGAGCCGGGAGCTGTTTTTT

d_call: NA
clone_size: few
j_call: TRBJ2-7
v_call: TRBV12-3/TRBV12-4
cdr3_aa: CASSAGTSDYEQYF
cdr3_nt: TGTGCCAGCAGTGCCGGGACTTCCGACTACGAGCAGTACTTC

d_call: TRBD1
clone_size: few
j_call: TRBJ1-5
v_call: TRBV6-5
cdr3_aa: CASLDREGQPQHF
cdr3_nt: TGTGCCAGCCTTGACAGGGAAGGACAGCCCCAGCATTTT

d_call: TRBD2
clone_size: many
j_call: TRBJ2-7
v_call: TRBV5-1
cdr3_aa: CASSFSGESYEQYF
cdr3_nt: TGCGCCAGCAGCTTTAGCGGGGAGAGCTACGAGCAGTACTTC

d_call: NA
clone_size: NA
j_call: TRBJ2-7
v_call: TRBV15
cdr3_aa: CATTPDLGASNEQYF
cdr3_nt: TGTGCCACCACCCCGGACCTCGGGGCGTCGAACGAGCAGTACTTC

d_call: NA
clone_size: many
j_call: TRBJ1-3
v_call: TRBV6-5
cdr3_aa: CASSSLSGNTIYF
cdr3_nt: TGTGCCAGCAGTTCCCTCTCTGGAAACACCATATATTTT

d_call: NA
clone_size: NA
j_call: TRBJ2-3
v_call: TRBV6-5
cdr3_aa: CASSSARVGRGPDTQYF
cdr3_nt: TGTGCCAGCAGTTCCGCGCGGGTGGGGAGAGGCCCAGATACGCAGTATTTT

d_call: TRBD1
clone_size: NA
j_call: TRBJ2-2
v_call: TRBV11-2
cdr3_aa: CASSPRTGINTGELFF
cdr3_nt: TGTGCCAGCAGCCCGAGGACAGGGATAAACACCGGGGAGCTGTTTTTT

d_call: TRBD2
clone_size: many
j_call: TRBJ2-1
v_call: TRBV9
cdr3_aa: CASSVGGGRSYNEQFF
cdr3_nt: TGTGCCAGCAGCGTAGGGGGGGGGAGGTCCTACAATGAGCAGTTCTTC

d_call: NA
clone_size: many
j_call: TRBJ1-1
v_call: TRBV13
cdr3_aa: CASSDKDANTEAFF
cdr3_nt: TGTGCCAGCAGCGACAAGGATGCAAACACTGAAGCTTTCTTT

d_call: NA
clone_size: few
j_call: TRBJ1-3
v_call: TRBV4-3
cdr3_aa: CASSQGGRGTGNTIYF
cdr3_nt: TGCGCCAGCAGCCAAGGAGGTCGGGGTACTGGAAACACCATATATTTT

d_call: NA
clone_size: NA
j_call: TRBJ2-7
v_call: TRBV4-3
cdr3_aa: CASSQGVQGGYEQYF
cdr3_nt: TGCGCCAGCAGCCAAGGTGTACAGGGGGGGTACGAGCAGTACTTC

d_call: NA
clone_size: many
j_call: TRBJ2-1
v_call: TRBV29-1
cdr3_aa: CSVGGRGTYNEQFF
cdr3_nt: TGCAGCGTTGGGGGACGGGGTACCTACAATGAGCAGTTCTTC

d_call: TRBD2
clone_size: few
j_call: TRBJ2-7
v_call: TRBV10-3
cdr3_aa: CAIRGAGGHYEQYF
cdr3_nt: TGTGCCATCAGGGGAGCGGGGGGACACTACGAGCAGTACTTC

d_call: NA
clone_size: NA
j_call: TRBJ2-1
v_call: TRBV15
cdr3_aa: CATSGTGGSRLADNEQFF
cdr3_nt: TGTGCCACCTCCGGTACAGGGGGCTCGAGACTAGCGGACAATGAGCAGTTCTTC

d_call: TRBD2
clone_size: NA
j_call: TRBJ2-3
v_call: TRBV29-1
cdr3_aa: CSAQVAGTDTQYF
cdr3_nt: TGCAGCGCCCAGGTAGCGGGAACGGATACGCAGTATTTT

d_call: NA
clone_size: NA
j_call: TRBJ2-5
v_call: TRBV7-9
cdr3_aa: CASSSGESQETQYF
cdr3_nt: TGTGCCAGCAGCTCGGGCGAGAGCCAAGAGACCCAGTACTTC

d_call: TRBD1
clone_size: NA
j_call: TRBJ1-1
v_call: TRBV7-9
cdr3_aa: CASSSTGQGYTEAFF
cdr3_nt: TGTGCCAGCAGTTCCACGGGACAGGGGTACACTGAAGCTTTCTTT

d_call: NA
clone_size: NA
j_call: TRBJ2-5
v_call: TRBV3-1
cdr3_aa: CASSKVSRQETQYF
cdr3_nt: TGTGCCAGCAGCAAGGTGTCCCGTCAAGAGACCCAGTACTTC

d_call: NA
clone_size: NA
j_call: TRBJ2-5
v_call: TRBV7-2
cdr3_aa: CASSLGSNQYF
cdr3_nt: TGTGCCAGCAGCTTAGGTTCCAACCAGTACTTC

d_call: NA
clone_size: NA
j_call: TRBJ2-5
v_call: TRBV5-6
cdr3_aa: CASSSLRIVLETQYF
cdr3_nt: TGTGCCAGCAGCTCGCTTAGGATAGTCTTGGAGACCCAGTACTTC

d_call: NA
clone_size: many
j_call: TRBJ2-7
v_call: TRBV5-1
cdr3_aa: CASSWAGERDEQYF
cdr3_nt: TGCGCCAGCAGCTGGGCAGGGGAGAGAGACGAGCAGTACTTC

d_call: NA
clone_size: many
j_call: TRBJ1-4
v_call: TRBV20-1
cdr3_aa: CSARHTGRSDEKLFF
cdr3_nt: TGCAGTGCTAGACATACAGGGCGGTCAGATGAAAAACTGTTTTTT

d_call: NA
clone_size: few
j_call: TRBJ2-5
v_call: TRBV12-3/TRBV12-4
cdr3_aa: CASSPHGQRQETQYF
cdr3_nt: TGTGCCAGCAGCCCACACGGTCAGCGCCAAGAGACCCAGTACTTC

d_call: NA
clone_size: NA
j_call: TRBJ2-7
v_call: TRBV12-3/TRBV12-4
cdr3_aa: CASTLEGDPKEQYF
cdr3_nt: TGTGCCAGCACTCTCGAGGGAGATCCAAAAGAGCAGTACTTC

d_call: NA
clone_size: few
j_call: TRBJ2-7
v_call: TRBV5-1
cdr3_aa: CASSLIQGGYEQYF
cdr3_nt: TGCGCCAGCAGCTTGATCCAGGGAGGATACGAGCAGTACTTC

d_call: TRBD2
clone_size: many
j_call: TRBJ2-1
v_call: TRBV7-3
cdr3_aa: CASSPNSGRARNEQFF
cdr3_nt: TGTGCCAGCAGCCCCAATAGCGGGAGGGCTAGGAATGAGCAGTTCTTC

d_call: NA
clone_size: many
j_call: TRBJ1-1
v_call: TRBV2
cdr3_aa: CASRGQWGTEAFF
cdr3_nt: TGTGCCAGCAGGGGCCAGTGGGGCACTGAAGCTTTCTTT

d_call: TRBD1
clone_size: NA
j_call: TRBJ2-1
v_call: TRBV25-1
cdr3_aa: CASSEWPTGVYNEQFF
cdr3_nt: TGTGCCAGCAGTGAATGGCCGACAGGGGTTTACAATGAGCAGTTCTTC

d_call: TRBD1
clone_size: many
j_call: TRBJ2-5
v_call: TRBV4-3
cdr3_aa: CASSQEDRGQETQYF
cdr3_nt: TGCGCCAGCAGCCAAGAAGACAGGGGGCAAGAGACCCAGTACTTC

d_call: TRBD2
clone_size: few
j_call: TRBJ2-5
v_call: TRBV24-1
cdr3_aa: CATSDSGGGRETQYF
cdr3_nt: TGTGCCACCAGTGATTCCGGGGGGGGACGGGAGACCCAGTACTTC